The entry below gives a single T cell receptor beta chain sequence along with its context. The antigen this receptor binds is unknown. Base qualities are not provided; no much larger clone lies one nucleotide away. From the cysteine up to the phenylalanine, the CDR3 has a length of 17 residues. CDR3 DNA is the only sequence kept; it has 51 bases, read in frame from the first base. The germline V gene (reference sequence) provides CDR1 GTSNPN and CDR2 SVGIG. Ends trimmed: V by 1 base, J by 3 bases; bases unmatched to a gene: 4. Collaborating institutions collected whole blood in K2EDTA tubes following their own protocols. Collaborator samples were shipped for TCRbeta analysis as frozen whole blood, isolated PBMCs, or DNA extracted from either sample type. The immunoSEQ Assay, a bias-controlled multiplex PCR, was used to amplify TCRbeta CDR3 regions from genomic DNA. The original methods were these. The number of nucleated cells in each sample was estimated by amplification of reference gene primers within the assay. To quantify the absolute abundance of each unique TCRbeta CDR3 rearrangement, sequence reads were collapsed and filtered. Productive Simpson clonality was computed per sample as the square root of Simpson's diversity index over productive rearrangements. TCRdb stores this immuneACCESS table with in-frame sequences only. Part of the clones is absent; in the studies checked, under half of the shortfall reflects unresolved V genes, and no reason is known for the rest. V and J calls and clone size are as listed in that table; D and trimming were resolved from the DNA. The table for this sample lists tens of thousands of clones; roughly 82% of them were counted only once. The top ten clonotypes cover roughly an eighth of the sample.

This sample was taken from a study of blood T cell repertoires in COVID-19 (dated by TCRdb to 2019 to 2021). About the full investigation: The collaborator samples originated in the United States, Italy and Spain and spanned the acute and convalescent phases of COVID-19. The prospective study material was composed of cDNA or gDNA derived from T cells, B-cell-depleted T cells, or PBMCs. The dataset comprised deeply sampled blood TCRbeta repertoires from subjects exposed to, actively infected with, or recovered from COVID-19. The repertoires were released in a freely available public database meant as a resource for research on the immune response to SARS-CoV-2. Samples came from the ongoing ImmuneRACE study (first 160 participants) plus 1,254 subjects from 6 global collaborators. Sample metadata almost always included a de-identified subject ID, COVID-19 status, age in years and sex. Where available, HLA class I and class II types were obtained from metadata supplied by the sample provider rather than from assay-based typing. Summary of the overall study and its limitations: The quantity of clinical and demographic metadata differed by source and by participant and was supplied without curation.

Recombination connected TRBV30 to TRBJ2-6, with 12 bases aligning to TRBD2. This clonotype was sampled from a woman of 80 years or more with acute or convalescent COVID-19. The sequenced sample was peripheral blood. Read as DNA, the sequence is TGTGCCTGGAGTGCGACTAGCGGGAGAAGTGGGGCCAACGTCCTGACTTTC. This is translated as CAWSATSGRSGANVLTF. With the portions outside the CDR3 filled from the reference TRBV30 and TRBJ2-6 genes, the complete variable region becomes SQTIHQWPATLVQPVGSPLSLECTVEGTSNPNLYWYRQAAGRGLQLLFYSVGIGQISSEVPQNLSASRPQDRQFILSSKKLLLSDSGFYLCAWSATSGRSGANVLTFGAGSRLTVL.